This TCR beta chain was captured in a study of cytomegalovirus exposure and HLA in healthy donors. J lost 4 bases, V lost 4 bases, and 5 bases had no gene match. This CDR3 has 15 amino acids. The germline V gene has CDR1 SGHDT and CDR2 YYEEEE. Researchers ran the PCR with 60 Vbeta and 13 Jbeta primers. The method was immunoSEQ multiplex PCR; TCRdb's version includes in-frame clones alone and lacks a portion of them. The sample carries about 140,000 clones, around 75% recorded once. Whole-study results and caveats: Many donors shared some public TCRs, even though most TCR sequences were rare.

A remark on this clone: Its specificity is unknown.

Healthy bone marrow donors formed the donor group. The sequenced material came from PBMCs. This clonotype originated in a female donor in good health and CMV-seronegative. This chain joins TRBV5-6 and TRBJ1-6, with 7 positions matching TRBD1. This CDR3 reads CASSHRDSYNSPLHF. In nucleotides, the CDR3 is TGTGCCAGCAGCCATCGGGACAGTTATAATTCACCCCTCCACTTT.